These 17 T cell receptor beta chains originate from one sample sequenced in a study of T cells after posttransplantation cyclophosphamide. Controls had myeloablative marrow grafts with methotrexate and calcineurin inhibitor, sampled at 1 year. The table came from immunoSEQ multiplex PCR; TCRdb's copy has only in-frame clones and leaves some out. The repertoire holds 19,000 or so clones, with 65% to 90% as singletons. The sequencing here drew on PBMCs, taken approximately 360 days after allogeneic stem cell transplant with calcineurin inhibitor and methotrexate. All receptors come from a female patient aged 30 to 40 who received an allogeneic stem cell transplant from an unrelated donor, was CMV-positive, and had acute and chronic GVHD. Some T cells may originate from the graft donor.

The V call is TRBV5-1, the J call TRBJ2-3, with TRBD2 identical over 7 bases. This CDR3 is built from 19 residues. Germline V gene lookup returns CDR1 SGHRS and CDR2 YFSETQ. V was clipped by 2 bases and J by 3 bases; unmatched bases: 18. CDR3 sequence (DNA): TGCGCCAGCAGCTTAAACCCCGCGGGAGTGTTAGTAGGAACAGATACGCAGTATTTT. Amino acid sequence: CASSLNPAGVLVGTDTQYF.

The V gene is TRBV7-9, the J gene TRBJ1-2, with TRBD1 identical over 7 bases. Looked up from germline, CDR1 is SEHNR and CDR2 is FQNEAQ (reference sequence). Trimming at V came to 7 bases and at J to 0 bases, leaving 8 bases not matched to a gene. The CDR3 spans 15 residues. CDR3 residues: CASIGTVNSNYGYTF. The DNA of the CDR3 is TGTGCCAGCATCGGGACAGTTAATTCTAACTATGGCTACACCTTC. Combining the CDR3 with reference TRBV7-9 and TRBJ1-2 gives the whole variable domain DTGVSQNPRHKITKRGQNVTFRCDPISEHNRLYWYRQTLGQGPEFLTYFQNEAQLEKSRLLSDRFSAERPKGSFSTLEIQRTEQGDSAMYLCASIGTVNSNYGYTFGSGTRLTVV.

The V and J genes are TRBV12-5 and TRBJ1-4, with TRBD1 matching 7 bases. The CDR3 has 17 amino acids. Germline loops: CDR1 LGHNT, CDR2 FRNRAP. V trimming: 0 bases; J trimming: 6 bases; junction bases outside the gene matches: 10. This CDR3 reads CASGLVLIGQGDEKLFF. In DNA, the CDR3 is TGTGCTAGTGGTTTGGTACTCATCGGGCAGGGGGATGAAAAACTGTTTTTT.

V gene TRBV27 combines with J gene TRBJ1-1, with D possibly TRBD1 on 6 matching bases. V lost 6 bases and J 1 base, leaving 18 bases between the germline ends. The germline V gene encodes CDR1 MNHEY and CDR2 SMNVEV (reference sequence). There are 16 residues in the CDR3. The CDR3 reads CASSPARGLKNTEAFF. In nucleotides, the CDR3 is TGTGCCAGCAGCCCCGCGAGGGGGTTGAAGAACACTGAAGCTTTCTTT.

This sequence joins TRBV7-8 and TRBJ2-7, with 8 bases that match TRBD1. This CDR3 has 15 amino acids. Germline V gene sequence: CDR1 SGHVS, CDR2 FQNEAQ. With 10 bases clipped from V and 3 bases from J, the junction kept 14 bases outside the gene matches. The chain's CDR3 is CATTLGQGRGYEQYF. DNA for the CDR3: TGTGCCACCACCCTCGGACAGGGAAGAGGCTACGAGCAGTACTTC. Variable domain in full (rest from reference TRBV7-8 and TRBJ2-7): GAGVSQSPRYKVAKRGQDVALRCDPISGHVSLFWYQQALGQGPEFLTYFQNEAQLDKSGLPSDRFFAERPEGSVSTLKIQRTQQEDSAVYLCATTLGQGRGYEQYFGPGTRLTVT.

This clone was counted a few times. This chain links TRBV2 with TRBJ1-2, with 7 bases that match TRBD1. Trimming at V came to 3 bases and at J to 5 bases, leaving 9 bases not matched to a gene. Per germline, CDR1 SNHLY and CDR2 FYNNEI. The CDR3 spans 15 residues. As DNA, the CDR3 is TGTGCCAGCAGTGACGGGGACAGTTTGATGTATGGCTACACCTTC. It specifies CASSDGDSLMYGYTF.

This chain uses TRBV6-5 with TRBJ1-1; TRBD1 might be the D (6 bases). The CDR3 has 15 amino acids. V lost 4 bases, J lost 5 bases, and 17 bases lay in between. Germline V CDR1 and CDR2: MNHEY, SVGAGI. CDR3 DNA: TGTGCCAGCAGTTTCATACAGGGCTGGAGGACTGAAGCTTTCTTT. It is translated as CASSFIQGWRTEAFF.

CDR3 bases: TGTGCCAGCAGCTCGGGACTAGCGGGAGAGACCCAGTACTTC. This translates into CASSSGLAGETQYF. J is TRBJ2-5 and V is TRBV11-3; 12 positions agree with TRBD2. V dropped 4 bases and J dropped 4; count of bases not matched to a gene: 1. Germline CDR1 and CDR2: SGHNT and YENEEA. The CDR3 sequence is 14 residues long.

The chain combines TRBV30 with TRBJ2-7, with D perhaps matching TRBD1 (5 bases). This CDR3 region has 14 residues. Germline V gene data show CDR1 as GTSNPN and CDR2 as SVGIG (reference sequence). V lost 4 bases to trimming and J lost 0 bases, with 13 bases between them. The CDR3 protein is CAWKNRLSSYEQYF. The CDR3 DNA sequence: TGTGCCTGGAAAAACAGGTTAAGCTCCTACGAGCAGTACTTC.

The J gene is TRBJ2-3, the V gene TRBV15, with 9 positions matching TRBD2. The CDR3 totals 17 residues. V shed 5 bases and J 1 base; nucleotides not matched to a gene: 10. Germline values: CDR1 LNHNV, CDR2 YYDKDF (reference sequence). CDR3 loop: CATSDLRSSGGTDTQYF. The CDR3 DNA reads as TGTGCCACCAGCGACCTTCGATCTAGCGGGGGCACAGATACGCAGTATTTT.

The chain has TRBV6-1 and TRBJ1-4; unclear D gene. The germline V and J ends were trimmed by 2 bases and 6 bases, with 10 bases remaining between them. CDR1 and CDR2 (germline): MNHNS, SASEGT. The CDR3 length is 14 residues. CDR3 in DNA: TGTGCCAGCAGTGAATTGATCAGCGATGAAAAACTGTTTTTT. Translation gives CASSELISDEKLFF.

This chain joins TRBV6-5 and TRBJ1-5, with 9 positions matching TRBD1. Germline loops: CDR1 MNHEY, CDR2 SVGAGI. The CDR3 loop spans 14 amino acids. V gave up 8 bases and J gave up 4 bases; unmatched junction bases: 6. The CDR3 sequence: CASRGQGGNQPQHF. The CDR3 DNA sequence: TGTGCCAGCCGGGGACAGGGAGGGAATCAGCCCCAGCATTTT.

The CDR3, as DNA: TGTGCCAGCAGCGCCACAGGGTATAATTCACCCCTCCACTTT. It translates to CASSATGYNSPLHF. V gene TRBV7-2 combines with J gene TRBJ1-6, with D possibly being TRBD1 (6 bases). Germline loops: CDR1 SGHTA, CDR2 FQGNSA. The V and J ends lost 5 bases and 4 bases respectively, with 9 bases between them. This CDR3 has 14 residues. Based on the CDR3 plus reference TRBV7-2 and TRBJ1-6, the full variable domain is GAGVSQSPSNKVTEKGKDVELRCDPISGHTALYWYRQSLGQGLEFLIYFQGNSAPDKSGLPSDRFSAERTGGSVSTLTIQRTQQEDSAVYLCASSATGYNSPLHFGNGTRLTVT.

CDR3 nucleotides: TGTGCCAGCAGCCGCCGGGACTCAACCTACGAGCAGTACTTC. Protein product: CASSRRDSTYEQYF. The chain couples TRBV13 to TRBJ2-7; possibly TRBD2 for D (6 bases). In germline, CDR1 is PRHDT, CDR2 FYEKMQ (reference sequence). Deletions cut 5 bases from V and 2 bases from J, with 13 bases between. CDR3 length: 14 amino acids.

The V call is TRBV7-6, the J call TRBJ2-7; 9 nucleotides align to TRBD1. V was clipped by 1 base and J by 9 bases; unmatched bases: 19. Germline V gene sequence: CDR1 SGHVS, CDR2 FNYEAQ. The CDR3 spans 18 residues. The CDR3 DNA reads TGTGCCAGCAGCTTAGACAGGGGGCGCTTAGAAGCGGCACCTCTGCAGTACTTC. This translates into CASSLDRGRLEAAPLQYF.

This clone was observed a single time. The rearrangement uses TRBV7-6 and TRBJ2-1, with D possibly matching TRBD2 (6 bases). CDR1 is SGHVS and CDR2 is FNYEAQ in the germline V gene. Trimming removed 3 bases at V and 10 bases at J, with 22 bases between. The CDR3 has 16 residues. The CDR3 sequence: CASSLLPEGPHREQFF. The CDR3 DNA reads TGTGCCAGCAGCTTGCTTCCGGAGGGACCACATCGAGAGCAGTTCTTC.

This chain uses TRBV27 with TRBJ1-2; a weak D match, TRBD1 (5 bases). Per germline, CDR1 MNHEY and CDR2 SMNVEV (reference sequence). Trimming removed 0 bases from V and 6 bases from J, with 11 bases in between. There are 14 residues in the CDR3. The CDR3 DNA sequence: TGTGCCAGCAGTTTATCGGCCAAGGGGAATGGCTACACCTTC. Encoded protein: CASSLSAKGNGYTF.